This entry lists 26 T cell receptor beta chains sequenced from one sample in a study of T-cell memory formation after mild COVID-19. From the 5' RACE reads, TCRdb called clonotypes with MiXCR, one entry per CDR3 protein. The table records about 610,000 distinct CDR3 sequences, about 18% of them present only once. Sequencing used PBMCs or a T cell subset sorted from them (not recorded which). All receptors come from an adult woman who had mild COVID-19 (a few samples of this study predate the infection). Cell type and time point are not known.

This clonotype has just a few counts. The rearrangement joins TRBV5-1 to TRBJ1-1; D possibly corresponds to TRBD1 (5 bases). Germline-derived CDR1 and CDR2 are SGHRS and YFSETQ. V lost 0 bases and J lost 0, with 12 bases in between. The CDR3 spans 16 residues. CDR3 sequence reads: CASSLGGGLVNTEAFF. The CDR3 DNA follows: TGCGCCAGCAGCTTGGGGGGGGGTCTCGTGAACACTGAAGCTTTCTTT. Full variable domain (missing parts from reference TRBV5-1 and TRBJ1-1): KAGVTQTPRYLIKTRGQQVTLSCSPISGHRSVSWYQQTPGQGLQFLFEYFSETQRNKGNFPGRFSGRQFSNSRSEMNVSTLELGDSALYLCASSLGGGLVNTEAFFGQGTRLTVV.

This clonotype was observed a few times. This chain connects TRBV5-1 to TRBJ1-1; D is unclear. The ends were cut back, 0 bases at V and 3 bases at J, with 12 bases in the middle. Germline lookup yields CDR1 SGHRS and CDR2 YFSETQ. CDR3 size: 15 residues. CDR3 loop: CASSLEPGGDTEAFF. The CDR3 region has the DNA TGCGCCAGCAGCTTGGAGCCCGGCGGGGACACTGAAGCTTTCTTT.

The rearrangement joins TRBV6-2 or TRBV6-3 to TRBJ2-2; D is ambiguous. Trimming stripped 8 bases from V and 6 bases from J, with 16 bases between. Per germline, CDR1 MNHEY and CDR2 SVGEGT. This CDR3 spans 14 amino acids. The CDR3 DNA reads TGTGCCAGCCGAGACCCTCATGGGGCCGGGGAGCTGTTTTTT. Translating gives CASRDPHGAGELFF.

The V call is TRBV27, the J call TRBJ2-2; D tentatively reads TRBD1 or TRBD2 (6 bases each). The ends were cut back, 2 bases at V and 5 bases at J, with 18 bases in the middle. The CDR3 sequence is 17 residues long. Germline CDR1 is MNHEY and CDR2 is SMNVEV (reference sequence). As DNA, the CDR3 is TGTGCCAGCAGTTTACGGCGGGACACAGGAGGAACCGGGGAGCTGTTTTTT. It yields the protein CASSLRRDTGGTGELFF.

The chain recombines TRBV27 with TRBJ2-2, with D unresolved. The ends were cut back, 3 bases at V and 7 bases at J, with 12 bases in the middle. The CDR3 is 14 amino acids. CDR1 is MNHEY, CDR2 SMNVEV, per germline (reference sequence). The CDR3 DNA reads as TGTGCCAGCAGTTTGGCCAGGTCGTACGGGGAGCTGTTTTTT. It codes for CASSLARSYGELFF.

This clonotype has just a few counts. For the CDR3, the DNA is TGTGCCAGCAGCTTGCTACGCGTGGGACAGCAGTTCTTC. This codes for CASSLLRVGQQFF. The chain links TRBV5-6 to TRBJ2-1; D may match TRBD1 or TRBD2 (5 bases each). The V and J ends lost 1 base and 11 bases respectively, with 13 bases between them. Germline CDR1 SGHDT, CDR2 YYEEEE. CDR3 size: 13 residues.

In its sample, this clonotype was seen many times. V usage is TRBV7-9 and J usage is TRBJ2-2, with D possibly being TRBD2 (6 bases). The CDR3 is made up of 14 amino acids. Trimming pared 0 bases from V and 5 bases from J, leaving 7 bases between. The germline V gene has CDR1 SEHNR and CDR2 FQNEAQ (reference sequence). CDR3 amino acids: CASSLAEGTGELFF. CDR3 nucleotide sequence: TGTGCCAGCAGCTTAGCGGAGGGAACCGGGGAGCTGTTTTTT. Full variable domain (outside the CDR3, taken from reference TRBV7-9 and TRBJ2-2): DTGVSQNPRHKITKRGQNVTFRCDPISEHNRLYWYRQTLGQGPEFLTYFQNEAQLEKSRLLSDRFSAERPKGSFSTLEIQRTEQGDSAMYLCASSLAEGTGELFFGEGSRLTVL.

The V gene is TRBV7-2, the J gene TRBJ1-2; D remains unclear. Looked up from germline, CDR1 is SGHTA and CDR2 is FQGNSA. The germline V and J ends were trimmed by 1 base and 3 bases, with 9 bases remaining between them. CDR3 length equals 14 residues. Written as DNA, the CDR3 is TGTGCCAGCAGCTTAGAGTCAGCGTACTATGGCTACACCTTC. Translated, it gives CASSLESAYYGYTF.

The rearrangement uses TRBV6-1 and TRBJ2-3; no firm D call. Trimming shortened V by 6 bases and J by 1 base, and 14 bases separated the two germline ends. The CDR3 runs 15 residues. CDR1 is MNHNS and CDR2 is SASEGT in the germline V gene. The CDR3 DNA reads as TGTGCCAGCAGCGCTAGAGTGTCGGGCACAGATACGCAGTATTTT. Protein: CASSARVSGTDTQYF.

The chain uses TRBV18 and TRBJ1-4; no firm D call. V shed 2 bases and J shed 0 bases, with 7 bases lying between them. Germline CDR1 and CDR2: KGHSH and LQKENI. The CDR3 runs 15 residues. CDR3 nucleotide sequence: TGTGCCAGCTCACCAATGCAGGCAACTAATGAAAAACTGTTTTTT. It translates to CASSPMQATNEKLFF.

This clonotype appeared a few times. V usage is TRBV7-2 and J usage is TRBJ2-4; D may be TRBD2 (5 bases). Trimming took 4 bases from V and 8 from J, leaving 15 bases between them. The CDR3 runs 14 residues. Germline loops: CDR1 SGHTA, CDR2 FQGNSA. In DNA form, the CDR3 reads TGTGCCAGCAGCTCCTACCGGGAACACTACATTCAGTACTTC. It yields the protein CASSSYREHYIQYF.

The chain uses TRBV7-6 and TRBJ1-4, with D possibly matching TRBD1 (5 bases). Trimming pared 5 bases from V and 7 bases from J, leaving 14 bases between. This CDR3 is 14 amino acids long. From germline, CDR1 is SGHVS and CDR2 FNYEAQ. In DNA, the CDR3 is TGTGCCAGCAGCATAATACCAAGGGGTGAAAAACTGTTTTTT. Amino acid sequence: CASSIIPRGEKLFF.

This sequence joins TRBV4-2 and TRBJ2-1, with 7 positions matching TRBD1. The length of the CDR3 is 12 residues. The germline gives CDR1 LGHNA, CDR2 YNFKEQ. J gave up 13 bases and V 0 bases, and 3 bases lay outside the gene matches. The CDR3 loop is CASSQERDRQFF. CDR3 coding DNA: TGTGCCAGCAGCCAAGAAAGGGACAGACAGTTCTTC.

The rearrangement links TRBV7-8 to TRBJ1-1, with D tentatively TRBD1 (6 bases). Germline V CDR1 and CDR2: SGHVS, FQNEAQ. Trimming shortened V by 6 bases and J by 0 bases, and 11 bases separated the two germline ends. This CDR3 has 14 residues. CDR3 nucleotide sequence: TGTGCCAGCAGGGGGGGCGGCTTGAACACTGAAGCTTTCTTT. Protein: CASRGGGLNTEAFF.

This chain uses TRBV5-6 with TRBJ2-5; 11 nucleotides agree with TRBD2. Germline CDR1 is SGHDT and CDR2 is YYEEEE. V shed 3 bases, J shed 2 bases, and the junction held 6 bases outside the gene matches. The CDR3 is 16 amino acids. In DNA form, the CDR3 reads TGTGCCAGCAGCTACCCGGGACTAGCGGAGCAAGAGACCCAGTACTTC. Its translation: CASSYPGLAEQETQYF.

This clonotype has a handful of counts. In nucleotides, the CDR3 is TGTGCCAGCTCACCGGACAGGGGGGTCACAGATACGCAGTATTTT. This sequence encodes CASSPDRGVTDTQYF. This chain joins TRBV18 and TRBJ2-3; TRBD1 matches 10 bases. Germline assignment: CDR1 KGHSH and CDR2 LQKENI. Trimming cost V 3 bases and J 2 bases; bases outside gene matches: 2. The CDR3 length is 15 residues.

V and J are TRBV20-1 and TRBJ2-7; no clear D gene. The V and J ends lost 1 base and 0 bases respectively, with 16 bases between them. Germline-derived CDR1 and CDR2 are DFQATT and SNEGSKA (reference sequence). The CDR3 runs 16 residues. The CDR3 here is CSARADRRRTSYEQYF. The CDR3 DNA is TGCAGTGCTAGAGCCGATCGTAGAAGGACCTCCTACGAGCAGTACTTC.

The chain recombines TRBV4-1 with TRBJ2-7; the D gene could be TRBD1 or TRBD2 (6 bases each). This CDR3 region has 14 residues. Deletions cut 2 bases from V and 4 bases from J, with 12 bases between. Per the germline V gene, CDR1 is MGHRA and CDR2 is YSYEKL. This CDR3 reads CASSQSTGRYEQYF. CDR3 nucleotide sequence: TGCGCCAGCAGCCAATCTACAGGGAGGTACGAGCAGTACTTC.

This clonotype appeared many times. The chain uses TRBV24-1 and TRBJ2-2; D is undetermined. The V end lost 1 base, the J end lost 5 bases, and 4 bases lay between the germline ends. CDR3 size: 13 residues. In germline, CDR1 is KGHDR, CDR2 SFDVKD. The CDR3 coding sequence is TGTGCCACCAGTGATTTAGGGACCGGGGAGCTGTTTTTT. Its protein is CATSDLGTGELFF.

The CDR3 DNA is TGTGCCAGCAGCCCGGGGACATTTAGCAATCAGCCCCAGCATTTT. The encoded protein is CASSPGTFSNQPQHF. The chain is built from TRBV28 and TRBJ1-5; possible D gene TRBD1, 6 bases. V was pared by 6 bases and J by 0 bases, with 12 bases between. This CDR3 has 15 residues. Germline V gene data show CDR1 as MDHEN and CDR2 as SYDVKM.

The CDR3 nucleotides read TGTGCCAGCAGCGTAGACCAGGGGGTGAACACTGAAGCTTTCTTT. This sequence encodes CASSVDQGVNTEAFF. This chain links TRBV9 with TRBJ1-1; 7 nucleotides agree with TRBD1. This CDR3 contains 15 residues. Unmatched junction bases numbered 2, after V lost 0 bases and J lost 0 bases. In germline, CDR1 is SGDLS, CDR2 YYNGEE.

This rearrangement joins TRBV11-2 to TRBJ1-2, with a weak D call TRBD1 (6 bases). This CDR3 has 14 amino acids. The germline V gene has CDR1 SGHAT and CDR2 FQNNGV. The germline V and J ends were trimmed by 3 bases and 0 bases, with 8 bases remaining between them. CDR3 coding DNA: TGTGCCAGCAGCTTGGGGGGCCCTAACTATGGCTACACCTTC. As protein: CASSLGGPNYGYTF.

This chain uses TRBV4-1 with TRBJ2-7; 14 bases line up with TRBD2. The germline CDR1 and CDR2 sequences are MGHRA and YSYEKL. The CDR3 sequence is 17 residues long. Unmatched junction bases numbered 12, after V lost 3 bases and J lost 8 bases. The CDR3 loop is CASSQAGLAGGRQQQYF. For the CDR3, the DNA is TGCGCCAGCAGCCAGGCCGGACTAGCGGGGGGCCGGCAGCAGCAGTACTTC.

In its sample, this clonotype was seen a few times. The rearrangement joins TRBV5-1 to TRBJ2-5; D unclear. V lost 4 bases and J lost 3, with 10 bases in between. This CDR3 is built from 13 residues. Germline V lookup: CDR1 SGHRS, CDR2 YFSETQ. The CDR3 spells CASSAGGEETQYF. The DNA of the CDR3 is TGCGCCAGCAGCGCAGGCGGCGAAGAGACCCAGTACTTC.

In its sample, this clonotype was seen a few times. The CDR3 protein is CASSYRLAGTYEQYF. CDR3 nucleotides: TGTGCCAGCAGCTATAGACTAGCGGGAACCTACGAGCAGTACTTC. The chain joins TRBV7-2 to TRBJ2-7; 11 positions agree with TRBD2. Germline V lookup: CDR1 SGHTA, CDR2 FQGNSA. Trimming took 4 bases from V and 2 from J; bases not matched to a gene: 4. This CDR3 is built from 15 residues. Filled out from reference TRBV7-2 and TRBJ2-7, the complete variable domain reads GAGVSQSPSNKVTEKGKDVELRCDPISGHTALYWYRQSLGQGLEFLIYFQGNSAPDKSGLPSDRFSAERTGGSVSTLTIQRTQQEDSAVYLCASSYRLAGTYEQYFGPGTRLTVT.

The chain recombines TRBV4-1 with TRBJ2-5, with 14 bases lining up with TRBD2. This CDR3 has 17 amino acids. V lost 1 base to trimming and J lost 1 base; unmatched junction nucleotides: 2. Germline CDR1 and CDR2: MGHRA and YSYEKL. The CDR3 DNA reads as TGCGCCAGCAGCCAAGGGACTAGCGGGGGGTCCCAAGAGACCCAGTACTTC. Residues: CASSQGTSGGSQETQYF.